This TCR beta chain was sequenced during a study of cytomegalovirus exposure and HLA in healthy donors. Study as a whole: Samples from HLA-typed donors yielded around 79 million unique TCRs in an early data release. Notes on the study in general: Reports indicated that the classifier achieved high specificity and sensitivity in diagnosing cytomegalovirus status. In a later analysis, compared with equally common non-associated chains, HLA-associated beta chains were more expanded.

The PCR was carried out with 60 Vbeta primers and 13 Jbeta primers. Produced via immunoSEQ multiplex PCR; TCRdb's table is partial and in-frame only. The sample includes about 120,000 clones, approximately 8.6% of them seen just once. Worth noting for this clone: Its antigen is still unknown.

Donors counted as nominally healthy when sampled, yet unrecorded immune exposures were likely. Germline V CDR1 and CDR2: SGHNT, YYREEE (reference sequence). The CDR3 extends over 14 amino acids. Deletions cut 0 bases from V and 2 bases from J, with 6 bases between. The J gene is TRBJ1-3, the V gene TRBV5-4; no clear D gene. This TCR was recovered from a woman aged 40 to 50 in good health and CMV-seropositive. The sequencing sample was made of PBMCs. This CDR3 reads CASSLVGAGNTIYF. DNA of the CDR3: TGTGCCAGCAGCTTGGTCGGGGCTGGAAACACCATATATTTT. Using reference TRBV5-4 and TRBJ1-3 for the parts outside the CDR3, the full variable domain is ETGVTQSPTHLIKTRGQQVTLRCSSQSGHNTVSWYQQALGQGPQFIFQYYREEENGRGNFPPRFSGLQFPNYSSELNVNALELDDSALYLCASSLVGAGNTIYFGEGSWLTVV.